This T cell receptor (beta chain) was sequenced for a study of blood T cell repertoires in COVID-19. About the research overall: The analysed material was cDNA or gDNA that came from T cells, B-cell-depleted T cells, or PBMCs.

Authors' methods: Amplification of reference gene primers provided the estimated nucleated cell counts. TCRdb keeps only in-frame clones here, not all; method: immunoSEQ multiplex PCR. The DNA gave D and trimming, while V, J and clone size come from that table. The repertoire holds about 80,000 clones, with more than 75% as singletons. V dropped 1 base and J dropped 4; count of bases not matched to a gene: 9. Germline CDR1 SGHTA, CDR2 FQGNSA. There are 16 residues in the CDR3. The source material was peripheral blood. This chain connects TRBV7-2 to TRBJ2-5, with 7 nucleotides matching TRBD2. The sequence came from a human donor in a cohort sampled during active COVID-19. The CDR3 is CASSLGQRGGRETQYF. The DNA of the CDR3 is TGTGCCAGCAGCTTAGGTCAGCGGGGAGGTCGAGAGACCCAGTACTTC. The full variable domain, in which reference TRBV7-2 and TRBJ2-5 provide the parts outside the CDR3, is GAGVSQSPSNKVTEKGKDVELRCDPISGHTALYWYRQSLGQGLEFLIYFQGNSAPDKSGLPSDRFSAERTGGSVSTLTIQRTQQEDSAVYLCASSLGQRGGRETQYFGPGTRLLVL.